This entry lists 22 T cell receptor beta chains sequenced from one sample in a study of CD8 T cells in Susac syndrome. RNA, at roughly 0.5 to 1 ug, was reverse transcribed with random hexamers. TCRdb processed the immunoSEQ multiplex PCR reads anew with MiXCR; each CDR3 protein has one entry. The repertoire holds 45,000 to 60,000 distinct CDR3 sequences, with around 93% as singletons. Sequencing was performed on CD8+ T cells from PBMCs. The receptor source for this set is a human donor with multiple sclerosis.

The chain has TRBV19 and TRBJ1-1; the D is unclear. The CDR3 contains 13 residues. V was trimmed by 2 bases and J by 1 base, leaving 5 bases between them. CDR1 and CDR2 from the germline V gene are LNHDA and SQIVND (reference sequence). CDR3 region: CASSISANTEAFF. In DNA, the CDR3 is TGTGCCAGTAGTATATCAGCGAACACTGAAGCTTTCTTT.

The V call is TRBV3-1, the J call TRBJ2-1, with TRBD1 matching over 10 bases. CDR1 and CDR2 (germline): LGHDT, YNNKEL (reference sequence). V shed 5 bases, J shed 4 bases, and the junction held 11 bases outside the gene matches. The CDR3 is 17 residues long. For the CDR3, the DNA is TGTGCCAGCAGCTATCCCGGGACAGGGGAGGGGTACAATGAGCAGTTCTTC. Amino acid sequence: CASSYPGTGEGYNEQFF.

V and J are TRBV3-1 and TRBJ1-5, with unresolved D. Germline lookup yields CDR1 LGHDT and CDR2 YNNKEL (reference sequence). V lost 4 bases and J lost 9, with 16 bases in between. CDR3 length: 14 residues. The CDR3 is CASSPRGSDGPQHF. The DNA of the CDR3 is TGTGCCAGCAGCCCCCGCGGGTCAGATGGGCCCCAGCATTTT.

This clonotype was seen more than once but under ten times. The chain links TRBV4-3 to TRBJ2-6; possible D gene TRBD2, 5 bases. This CDR3 has 17 amino acids. V was shortened by 0 bases and J by 4 bases, with 13 bases between the two germline ends. Germline assignment: CDR1 LGHNA and CDR2 YSLEER. CDR3 DNA: TGCGCCAGCAGCCAAGAGGGGAGCTTCCAAGGGGCCAACGTCCTGACTTTC. Its translation: CASSQEGSFQGANVLTF.

V gene TRBV27 combines with J gene TRBJ2-7; D not certain. The V end lost 2 bases, the J end lost 2 bases, and 13 bases lay between the germline ends. The CDR3 consists of 15 residues. CDR1 is MNHEY and CDR2 is SMNVEV in the germline V gene (reference sequence). The CDR3 region has the DNA TGTGCCAGCAGTTTAGCCCCGCCCAGAGCCTACGAGCAGTACTTC. This gives the protein CASSLAPPRAYEQYF.

This clonotype was observed a few times. The chain employs TRBV7-8 and TRBJ2-7, with D possibly called TRBD1 or TRBD2 (5 bases each). V lost 0 bases and J 3 bases, leaving 24 bases between the germline ends. The V gene's germline CDR1 is SGHVS and CDR2 FQNEAQ. The CDR3 consists of 19 residues. CDR3: CASSLAAGIRGVSGYEQYF. In DNA form, the CDR3 reads TGTGCCAGCAGCTTAGCGGCAGGAATCAGAGGGGTCTCCGGCTACGAGCAGTACTTC.

The chain links TRBV27 to TRBJ2-1, with D perhaps matching TRBD1 or TRBD2 (5 bases each). Germline V gene lookup returns CDR1 MNHEY and CDR2 SMNVEV (reference sequence). The CDR3 consists of 12 residues. Trimming removed 6 bases at V and 12 bases at J, with 15 bases between. CDR3 nucleotide sequence: TGTGCCAGCAGCCTCGGGACCGTCTCGCAGTTCTTC. Translated, it gives CASSLGTVSQFF.

The V call is TRBV15, the J call TRBJ1-5; 7 nucleotides match TRBD1. From germline, CDR1 is LNHNV and CDR2 YYDKDF (reference sequence). Trimming took 0 bases from V and 6 from J; bases not matched to a gene: 5. This CDR3 is 15 amino acids long. CDR3 in amino acids: CATSRDRQGGQPQHF. CDR3 DNA: TGTGCCACCAGCAGAGATAGGCAGGGGGGTCAGCCCCAGCATTTT.

The chain couples TRBV19 to TRBJ2-7; TRBD2 agrees at 7 bases. V was pared by 6 bases and J by 0 bases, with 5 bases of the junction left unmatched. Germline V lookup: CDR1 LNHDA, CDR2 SQIVND (reference sequence). The CDR3 contains 14 residues. The CDR3: CASSLSGTSYEQYF. CDR3 DNA: TGTGCCAGTAGCCTGAGCGGGACCTCCTACGAGCAGTACTTC.

The rearrangement uses TRBV2 and TRBJ2-3; D might be TRBD1 (5 bases). From germline, CDR1 is SNHLY and CDR2 FYNNEI. The V end was cut by 6 bases, the J end by 2 bases, with 18 bases between. This CDR3 spans 16 amino acids. The CDR3, as DNA: TGTGCCAGCAGCACAGGACGGAACCTCTACACAGATACGCAGTATTTT. Translation gives CASSTGRNLYTDTQYF.

The V gene is TRBV4-3, the J gene TRBJ2-2; no reliable D call. The germline V and J ends were trimmed by 1 base and 1 base, with 4 bases remaining between them. The CDR3 runs to 14 residues. Germline V gene sequence: CDR1 LGHNA, CDR2 YSLEER. In DNA form, the CDR3 reads TGCGCCAGCAGCCAAGTCCGGAACACCGGGGAGCTGTTTTTT. This encodes CASSQVRNTGELFF.

The sample holds one count of this clonotype. The V gene is TRBV5-1, the J gene TRBJ2-1; D possibly corresponds to TRBD2 (6 bases). Deletions cut 3 bases from V and 9 bases from J, with 22 bases between. The V gene's germline CDR1 is SGHRS and CDR2 YFSETQ. CDR3 length equals 16 residues. In DNA, the CDR3 is TGCGCCAGCAGCTCGCGGAGGGATGACTTTCTGGGTGAGCAGTTCTTC. This gives the protein CASSSRRDDFLGEQFF.

This clonotype was seen once. V gene TRBV7-9 combines with J gene TRBJ1-5, with D unresolved. The CDR3 spans 14 residues. V lost 5 bases and J 0 bases, leaving 8 bases between the germline ends. Germline CDR1 is SEHNR and CDR2 is FQNEAQ (reference sequence). DNA of the CDR3: TGTGCCAGCAGCCGCACGGGTAGCAATCAGCCCCAGCATTTT. This translates into CASSRTGSNQPQHF. Complete variable domain (other parts from reference TRBV7-9 and TRBJ1-5): DTGVSQNPRHKITKRGQNVTFRCDPISEHNRLYWYRQTLGQGPEFLTYFQNEAQLEKSRLLSDRFSAERPKGSFSTLEIQRTEQGDSAMYLCASSRTGSNQPQHFGDGTRLSIL.

This rearrangement joins TRBV19 to TRBJ2-7; D may be TRBD2 (5 bases). Germline CDR1 is LNHDA and CDR2 is SQIVND (reference sequence). This CDR3 comprises 14 residues. V was cut by 1 base and J by 4 bases, with 11 bases left in between. The CDR3 nucleotides read TGTGCCAGTAGTATAGCAACCTGGGAGTACGAGCAGTACTTC. Protein sequence: CASSIATWEYEQYF. Looking up the rest from reference TRBV19 and TRBJ2-7 gives the full variable domain: DGGITQSPKYLFRKEGQNVTLSCEQNLNHDAMYWYRQDPGQGLRLIYYSQIVNDFQKGDIAEGYSVSREKKESFPLTVTSAQKNPTAFYLCASSIATWEYEQYFGPGTRLTVT.

V usage is TRBV29-1 and J usage is TRBJ2-1; the D gene could be TRBD1 or TRBD2 (7 bases each). V lost 6 bases and J 6 bases, leaving 18 bases between the germline ends. CDR1 is SQVTM and CDR2 is ANQGSEA in the germline V gene. The CDR3 runs to 14 residues. CDR3 protein: CSVPRGGSGNEQFF. The CDR3 DNA reads TGCAGCGTCCCCAGGGGGGGCTCTGGCAATGAGCAGTTCTTC.

J is TRBJ1-3 and V is TRBV15; D is uncertain. The CDR3 consists of 15 residues. Germline V gene sequence: CDR1 LNHNV, CDR2 YYDKDF (reference sequence). The V and J ends lost 5 bases and 2 bases respectively, with 13 bases between them. This CDR3 reads CATSEKDLAGNTIYF. CDR3 DNA: TGTGCCACCAGCGAGAAGGACCTGGCTGGAAACACCATATATTTT.

This chain joins TRBV2 and TRBJ2-7; 8 bases line up with TRBD2. The CDR3 has 14 amino acids. Germline assignment: CDR1 SNHLY and CDR2 FYNNEI. The J segment lost 2 bases and the V segment lost 6 bases, leaving 6 bases of the junction unmatched. CDR3 residues: CASRYLGGAYEQYF. For the CDR3, the DNA is TGTGCCAGCAGGTACCTCGGGGGGGCCTACGAGCAGTACTTC.

CDR3 coding DNA: TGTGCCAGCAGCTTAGTAAGACAGGAATACGAGCAGTACTTC. Translating gives CASSLVRQEYEQYF. This chain uses TRBV13 with TRBJ2-7, with TRBD1 as a possible D gene (6 bases). Trimming stripped 1 base from V and 4 bases from J, with 11 bases between. The CDR3 spans 14 residues. Germline-derived CDR1 and CDR2 are PRHDT and FYEKMQ (reference sequence).

This chain links TRBV20-1 with TRBJ2-1; 10 positions match TRBD1. This CDR3 comprises 16 residues. With 6 bases clipped from V and 7 bases from J, the junction kept 15 bases outside the gene matches. Per the germline V gene, CDR1 is DFQATT and CDR2 is SNEGSKA (reference sequence). CDR3 loop: CSADNQGQGDPNEQFF. The CDR3 nucleotides read TGCAGTGCCGATAACCAAGGACAGGGGGACCCGAATGAGCAGTTCTTC.

The chain uses TRBV10-3 and TRBJ1-2; D possibly corresponds to TRBD1 (6 bases). CDR3 size: 16 residues. V lost 4 bases and J lost 4, with 19 bases in between. Germline V CDR1 and CDR2: ENHRY, SYGVKD. CDR3 bases: TGTGCCATCAGTGCCCAAGGGGGGGACGTGGTCTATGGCTACACCTTC. Translation gives CAISAQGGDVVYGYTF.

Written as DNA, the CDR3 is TGTGCCAGGACTCGGACAGGGGGTAGCAATCAGCCCCAGCATTTT. Translation gives CARTRTGGSNQPQHF. The chain couples TRBV9 to TRBJ1-5; 10 positions match TRBD1. V shed 8 bases, J shed 0 bases, and the junction held 5 bases outside the gene matches. The CDR3 sequence is 15 residues long. Germline V gives CDR1 SGDLS, CDR2 YYNGEE. Full variable domain (outside the CDR3, taken from reference TRBV9 and TRBJ1-5): DSGVTQTPKHLITATGQRVTLRCSPRSGDLSVYWYQQSLDQGLQFLIQYYNGEERAKGNILERFSAQQFPDLHSELNLSSLELGDSALYFCARTRTGGSNQPQHFGDGTRLSIL.

The chain recombines TRBV4-3 with TRBJ2-7; a weak D match, TRBD2 (5 bases). Trimming stripped 0 bases from V and 4 bases from J, with 7 bases between. CDR1 and CDR2 (germline): LGHNA, YSLEER. The CDR3 consists of 13 residues. CDR3: CASSQEWTYEQYF. The CDR3 bases are TGCGCCAGCAGCCAAGAATGGACTTACGAGCAGTACTTC.